A single sample gave rise to the 31 T cell receptor beta chains below, sequenced in a study of cytotoxic CD8 clonotypes in ibrutinib-treated CLL. Only in-frame clones appear in the TCRdb table, and some are missing; sequencing was by immunoSEQ multiplex PCR. Of around 330,000 clones detected, 67% appear once; the ten largest clones hold 6% to 6.5%. The sample was PBMCs, taken after 36 months of ibrutinib treatment. The receptors originated from a human donor with chronic lymphocytic leukemia.

There are a few counts of this clone. One end of the junction is discordant with germline, which a read error may explain. The V gene is TRBV7-3, the J gene TRBJ2-3; no reliable D call. Germline CDR1 reads SGHTA; CDR2 reads FQGTGA. The CDR3 is made up of 9 amino acids. The CDR3 DNA reads TGTGCCAGCAGCTTAACAGTCCCCTTT. This sequence encodes CASSLTVPF.

A few counts support this clone. The rearrangement joins TRBV7-2 to TRBJ2-2; D gene uncertain. V lost 3 bases to trimming and J lost 6 bases, with 8 bases between them. CDR1 SGHTA and CDR2 FQGNSA come from the germline V gene. There are 13 residues in the CDR3. DNA for the CDR3: TGTGCCAGCAGCTTGAGGCTGGCCGGGGAGCTGTTTTTT. The encoded protein is CASSLRLAGELFF.

The V gene is TRBV7-6, the J gene TRBJ2-7; 7 bases line up with TRBD1. The CDR3 runs to 15 residues. V trimming: 2 bases; J trimming: 5 bases; junction bases outside the gene matches: 9. Germline loops: CDR1 SGHVS, CDR2 FNYEAQ. The CDR3 is CASSLTVQGFDEQYF. In DNA, the CDR3 is TGTGCCAGCAGCTTAACCGTACAGGGGTTCGACGAGCAGTACTTC.

The rearrangement links TRBV2 to TRBJ2-7; D remains ambiguous. V lost 3 bases, J lost 1 base, and 13 bases lay in between. The CDR3 contains 15 residues. CDR1 and CDR2 from the germline V gene are SNHLY and FYNNEI. As DNA, the CDR3 is TGTGCCAGCAGTGACTTGTCCCCACCTTCCTACGAGCAGTACTTC. Translation: CASSDLSPPSYEQYF.

The chain couples TRBV29-1 to TRBJ2-3, with 10 bases matching TRBD1. CDR1 SQVTM and CDR2 ANQGSEA come from the germline V gene. This CDR3 is built from 14 residues. V dropped 7 bases and J dropped 2; count of bases not matched to a gene: 6. CDR3 loop: CSGDGTGATDTQYF. In DNA, the CDR3 is TGCAGCGGAGACGGGACAGGGGCCACAGATACGCAGTATTTT.

The rearrangement uses TRBV5-1 and TRBJ1-1; a possible D gene is TRBD1 (5 bases). The length of the CDR3 is 14 residues. CDR1 and CDR2 from the germline V gene are SGHRS and YFSETQ. Trimming removed 4 bases from V and 1 base from J, with 11 bases in between. DNA of the CDR3: TGCGCCAGCAGCCCTGGACACCGGAACACTGAAGCTTTCTTT. Encoded protein: CASSPGHRNTEAFF.

This chain links TRBV12-5 with TRBJ2-7; D is unresolved. V was pared by 3 bases and J by 0 bases, with 9 bases between. The CDR3 contains 14 residues. CDR1 is LGHNT and CDR2 is FRNRAP in the germline V gene. CDR3 protein: CASGFGNHSYEQYF. In DNA, the CDR3 is TGTGCTAGTGGTTTTGGGAATCACTCCTACGAGCAGTACTTC. Variable domain in full (rest from reference TRBV12-5 and TRBJ2-7): DARVTQTPRHKVTEMGQEVTMRCQPILGHNTVFWYRQTMMQGLELLAYFRNRAPLDDSGMPKDRFSAEMPDATLATLKIQPSEPRDSAVYFCASGFGNHSYEQYFGPGTRLTVT.

This clone was counted once. The V gene is TRBV9, the J gene TRBJ2-3; 12 bases line up with TRBD2. Trimming cost V 0 bases and J 5 bases; bases outside gene matches: 10. Germline V gene data show CDR1 as SGDLS and CDR2 as YYNGEE. This CDR3 is built from 18 residues. In DNA, the CDR3 is TGTGCCAGCAGCGTAGAAAGACGGACTAGCGGGGAGGGAGATACGCAGTATTTT. It codes for CASSVERRTSGEGDTQYF.

The V call is TRBV18, the J call TRBJ2-7; D gene uncertain. The V and J ends lost 6 bases and 3 bases respectively, with 9 bases between them. This CDR3 is built from 12 residues. In germline, CDR1 is KGHSH, CDR2 LQKENI. The chain's CDR3 is CASSPNLYEQYF. The CDR3 coding sequence is TGTGCCAGCTCCCCTAACCTCTACGAGCAGTACTTC.

CDR3 bases: TGTGCCACCAGCAGTATACTACTAGCGCTGAGCACAGATACGCAGTATTTT. This encodes CATSSILLALSTDTQYF. V gene TRBV15 combines with J gene TRBJ2-3; 7 bases are a match to TRBD2. The CDR3 runs to 17 residues. Germline V lookup: CDR1 LNHNV, CDR2 YYDKDF (reference sequence). J gave up 0 bases and V 3 bases, and 9 bases lay outside the gene matches.

This chain connects TRBV27 to TRBJ2-3; no reliable D call. The CDR3 loop spans 14 amino acids. V gave up 6 bases and J gave up 5 bases, with 15 bases separating them. CDR1 MNHEY and CDR2 SMNVEV come from the germline V gene (reference sequence). CDR3 nucleotide sequence: TGTGCCAGCAGGCTCTCCCGTAACCAAGATACGCAGTATTTT. It is translated as CASRLSRNQDTQYF.

The chain uses TRBV13 and TRBJ2-7; D is uncertain. Trimming left V 1 base short and J 2 bases short, with 6 bases between. This CDR3 comprises 13 residues. Germline V CDR1 and CDR2: PRHDT, FYEKMQ (reference sequence). The CDR3 here is CASSLDGAYEQYF. The CDR3 DNA is TGTGCCAGCAGCTTAGACGGAGCCTACGAGCAGTACTTC.

This chain uses TRBV9 with TRBJ2-7, with 11 bases fitting TRBD2. This CDR3 has 15 amino acids. Looked up from germline, CDR1 is SGDLS and CDR2 is YYNGEE. The trim removed 2 bases at V and 2 bases at J, leaving 3 bases unmatched. The DNA for the CDR3 is TGTGCCAGCAGCGTGACTAGCGGGACCGCCTACGAGCAGTACTTC. Amino acid sequence: CASSVTSGTAYEQYF.

The V and J genes are TRBV6-1 and TRBJ2-6; 8 bases are a match to TRBD1. The CDR3 has 17 amino acids. Germline lookup yields CDR1 MNHNS and CDR2 SASEGT. V shed 2 bases and J 2 bases; nucleotides not matched to a gene: 5. CDR3 sequence: CASSESPQGAGANVLTF. In DNA, the CDR3 is TGTGCCAGCAGTGAATCACCACAGGGGGCTGGGGCCAACGTCCTGACTTTC.

The chain carries TRBV4-1 and TRBJ2-5; perhaps TRBD2 as D (6 bases). This CDR3 is built from 15 residues. Deletions cut 0 bases from V and 5 bases from J, with 13 bases between. The germline V gene has CDR1 MGHRA and CDR2 YSYEKL. The CDR3 loop reads CASSQDLIAGETQYF. CDR3 nucleotides: TGCGCCAGCAGCCAAGATCTGATCGCGGGGGAGACCCAGTACTTC.

J is TRBJ2-7 and V is TRBV2, with D hard to call. Germline V gene lookup returns CDR1 SNHLY and CDR2 FYNNEI. The CDR3 is 16 residues long. Trimming cost V 2 bases and J 3 bases, with 17 bases left between them. CDR3 protein: CASSERSAQFGYEQYF. The CDR3 DNA reads TGTGCCAGCAGTGAAAGGTCAGCGCAGTTTGGCTACGAGCAGTACTTC. The full variable domain, with the rest looked up from reference TRBV2 and TRBJ2-7, is EPEVTQTPSHQVTQMGQEVILRCVPISNHLYFYWYRQILGQKVEFLVSFYNNEISEKSEIFDDQFSVERPDGSNFTLKIRSTKLEDSAMYFCASSERSAQFGYEQYFGPGTRLTVT.

The genes are TRBV28 and TRBJ2-1; D gene uncertain. CDR1 and CDR2 (germline): MDHEN, SYDVKM. This CDR3 comprises 14 residues. V lost 0 bases and J 6 bases, leaving 9 bases between the germline ends. CDR3 nucleotide sequence: TGTGCCAGCAGTTTATGGTCACAGCCCAATGAGCAGTTCTTC. This translates into CASSLWSQPNEQFF.

The CDR3 region is CASSPIPVQGELFF. Written as DNA, the CDR3 is TGTGCCAGCAGCCCAATCCCGGTACAGGGCGAACTGTTTTTT. The rearrangement joins TRBV7-9 to TRBJ1-4, with D maybe TRBD1 (6 bases). Germline V gives CDR1 SEHNR, CDR2 FQNEAQ (reference sequence). Trimming stripped 5 bases from V and 12 bases from J, with 19 bases between. The CDR3 totals 14 residues.

The CDR3 spells CASSLMSGVSSYEQYF. CDR3 nucleotide sequence: TGTGCCAGCAGCTTAATGTCAGGGGTGAGCTCCTACGAGCAGTACTTC. The chain has TRBV7-2 and TRBJ2-7; the D gene is possibly TRBD1 (6 bases). The CDR3 is made up of 16 amino acids. V dropped 2 bases and J dropped 0 bases, with 14 bases sitting between them. Germline CDR1 reads SGHTA; CDR2 reads FQGNSA.

V gene TRBV19 combines with J gene TRBJ2-7; 9 bases are shared with TRBD1. CDR1 and CDR2 (germline): LNHDA, SQIVND (reference sequence). J lost 3 bases, V lost 8 bases, and 5 bases had no gene match. The CDR3 covers 13 residues. Here the CDR3 DNA reads TGTGCCAGTGGGCGGGACAGGGACTACGAGCAGTACTTC. Translation: CASGRDRDYEQYF.

This chain joins TRBV5-4 and TRBJ2-1, with 8 bases identical to TRBD2. The germline V gene has CDR1 SGHNT and CDR2 YYREEE (reference sequence). The CDR3 has 15 residues. With 0 bases clipped from V and 4 bases from J, the junction kept 3 bases outside the gene matches. CDR3 sequence (DNA): TGTGCCAGCAGCTTGGAAGGCGGGAGGTACAATGAGCAGTTCTTC. It codes for CASSLEGGRYNEQFF.

V and J are TRBV9 and TRBJ2-2, with 7 positions matching TRBD1. Trimming removed 2 bases from V and 4 bases from J; junction bases left unmatched: 5. Germline V gene lookup returns CDR1 SGDLS and CDR2 YYNGEE. This CDR3 has 15 amino acids. The CDR3, as DNA: TGTGCCAGCAGCGTTGACAGGGCCAGCACCGGGGAGCTGTTTTTT. This encodes CASSVDRASTGELFF.

This chain links TRBV13 with TRBJ1-6; perhaps TRBD1 as D (5 bases). This CDR3 comprises 16 residues. Germline-derived CDR1 and CDR2 are PRHDT and FYEKMQ (reference sequence). Trimming took 4 bases from V and 7 from J, leaving 17 bases between them. CDR3 sequence reads: CASSSGQGKWNSPLHF. In DNA, the CDR3 is TGTGCCAGCAGCTCGGGGCAGGGAAAATGGAATTCACCCCTCCACTTT.

The rearrangement uses TRBV23-1 and TRBJ2-5, with 10 bases identical to TRBD1. TRBV23-1 is assigned to the ORF class and has an uncertain function. The CDR3 covers 13 residues. Germline trimming cut 8 bases from V and 3 bases from J; bases unmatched to any gene: 3. As DNA, the CDR3 is TGCGCCAGCCGACAGGGGGCCAAAGAGACCCAGTACTTC. It codes for CASRQGAKETQYF.

The chain carries TRBV9 and TRBJ1-2, with TRBD1 identical over 7 bases. This CDR3 contains 14 residues. CDR1 and CDR2 (germline): SGDLS, YYNGEE. V lost 3 bases to trimming and J lost 0 bases; unmatched junction nucleotides: 2. For the CDR3, the DNA is TGTGCCAGCAGCGCCGGGACAGCTAACTATGGCTACACCTTC. As protein: CASSAGTANYGYTF.

This rearrangement joins TRBV18 to TRBJ1-5; D perhaps matches TRBD1 (5 bases). V was shortened by 3 bases and J by 2 bases, with 14 bases between the two germline ends. Per the germline V gene, CDR1 is KGHSH and CDR2 is LQKENI. The length of the CDR3 is 16 residues. The CDR3 sequence: CASSPGGAIGNQPQHF. The CDR3, as DNA: TGTGCCAGCTCACCCGGAGGGGCAATAGGCAATCAGCCCCAGCATTTT. Supplemented by reference TRBV18 and TRBJ1-5, the full variable domain reads NAGVMQNPRHLVRRRGQEARLRCSPMKGHSHVYWYRQLPEEGLKFMVYLQKENIIDESGMPKERFSAEFPKEGPSILRIQQVVRGDSAAYFCASSPGGAIGNQPQHFGDGTRLSIL.

This clone turned up a few times. J is TRBJ1-2 and V is TRBV5-1; no clear D gene. This CDR3 is 16 amino acids long. Trimming took off 0 bases at V and 3 bases at J, with 15 bases between the two ends. The germline CDR1 and CDR2 sequences are SGHRS and YFSETQ. This CDR3 is CASSLVVPQQDYGYTF. The CDR3 nucleotides are TGCGCCAGCAGCTTGGTTGTTCCACAGCAAGACTATGGCTACACCTTC.

About this clone: The sample holds other DNA sequences that translate to the same CDR3. J is TRBJ2-3 and V is TRBV5-1; D perhaps matches TRBD2 (5 bases). The CDR3 covers 13 residues. Germline CDR1 and CDR2: SGHRS and YFSETQ. V was shortened by 4 bases and J by 1 base, with 7 bases between the two germline ends. The chain's CDR3 is CASSLGGTDTQYF. As DNA, the CDR3 is TGCGCCAGCAGCCTCGGGGGCACAGATACGCAGTATTTT. Together with reference TRBV5-1 and TRBJ2-3, the CDR3 gives the full variable domain: KAGVTQTPRYLIKTRGQQVTLSCSPISGHRSVSWYQQTPGQGLQFLFEYFSETQRNKGNFPGRFSGRQFSNSRSEMNVSTLELGDSALYLCASSLGGTDTQYFGPGTRLTVL.

The chain is built from TRBV5-1 and TRBJ2-3; 7 nucleotides align to TRBD1. V trimming: 2 bases; J trimming: 5 bases; junction bases outside the gene matches: 5. Germline V CDR1 and CDR2: SGHRS, YFSETQ. The CDR3 contains 14 residues. The CDR3 nucleotides are TGCGCCAGCAGCTTACAGGGGCCGGGAGATACGCAGTATTTT. This encodes CASSLQGPGDTQYF.

The chain employs TRBV5-1 and TRBJ1-2; D is unclear. This CDR3 is 13 amino acids long. V shed 4 bases and J shed 1 base, with 8 bases lying between them. CDR1 and CDR2 from the germline V gene are SGHRS and YFSETQ. In DNA form, the CDR3 reads TGCGCCAGCAGCCAAAAGATTAACTATGGCTACACCTTC. This sequence encodes CASSQKINYGYTF.

The rearrangement links TRBV10-2 to TRBJ2-5; D is unresolved. CDR3 length: 12 residues. V shed 0 bases and J shed 7 bases, with 6 bases lying between them. Germline CDR1 and CDR2: WSHSY and SAAADI. The CDR3 protein is CASSESMGTQYF. CDR3 nucleotides: TGCGCCAGCAGTGAGTCGATGGGGACCCAGTACTTC.